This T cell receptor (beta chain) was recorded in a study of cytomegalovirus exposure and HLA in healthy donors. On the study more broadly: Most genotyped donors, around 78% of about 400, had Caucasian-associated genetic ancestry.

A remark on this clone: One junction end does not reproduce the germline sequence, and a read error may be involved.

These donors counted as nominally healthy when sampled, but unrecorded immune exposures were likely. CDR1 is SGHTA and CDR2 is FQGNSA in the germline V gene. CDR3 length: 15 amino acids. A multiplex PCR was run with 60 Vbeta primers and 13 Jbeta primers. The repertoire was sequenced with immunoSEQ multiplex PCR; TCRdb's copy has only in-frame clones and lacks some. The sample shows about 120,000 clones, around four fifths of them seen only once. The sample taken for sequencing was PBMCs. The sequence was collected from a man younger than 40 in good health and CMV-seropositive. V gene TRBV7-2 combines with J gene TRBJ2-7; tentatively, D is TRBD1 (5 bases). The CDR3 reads CASSLVSGISHEQYF. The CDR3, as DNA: TGTGCCAGCAGCTTAGTGTCAGGGATCTCCCACGAGCAGTACTTC.